This TCR beta chain was identified in a study of CD8 T cells in ankylosing spondylitis. Germline-derived CDR1 and CDR2 are DFQATT and SNEGSKA (reference sequence). The CDR3 runs 15 residues. The V end lost 0 bases, the J end lost 3 bases, and 15 bases lay between the germline ends. General study findings and limits: Past studies reported some motif variants in reactive arthritis synovial fluid and blood.

A single record per CDR3 protein comes from TCRdb applying MiXCR to the 5' RACE reads. Among 36,000 or so distinct CDR3 sequences listed, 9.5% to 11% were seen once. This clonotype was seen a handful of times. Its antigen is not identified. The sample comprised synovial fluid, either unsorted or a sorted T cell fraction (not recorded which). V is TRBV20-1 and J is TRBJ2-7, with D unresolved. This clonotype was sampled from a male donor with ankylosing spondylitis. CDR3 bases: TGCAGTGCTAGAGATCTGGCAAAAGGGCTCTACGAGCAGTACTTC. As protein: CSARDLAKGLYEQYF.